This entry concerns a single T cell receptor beta chain. This specimen comes from a study of cytotoxic CD8 clonotypes in ibrutinib-treated CLL. Study details: Investigators reported approximately 25 partial and 2 complete responses; after median around 63 months, roughly 15 patients remained remitted and 12 progressed.

Profiling relied on immunoSEQ multiplex PCR, and the TCRdb table lists in-frame clones only, not all of them. The sample contains more than 45,000 clones, roughly 85% of which appear only once. The TCR was taken from a human donor with chronic lymphocytic leukemia. The starting material was PBMCs, obtained after 24 months of ibrutinib treatment.

The CDR3 is CAIRGTGETVASTDTQYF. CDR3 in DNA: TGTGCCATCAGGGGGACAGGGGAAACGGTCGCTAGCACAGATACGCAGTATTTT. The chain is built from TRBV10-3 and TRBJ2-3; 10 nucleotides agree with TRBD1. Germline values: CDR1 ENHRY, CDR2 SYGVKD. The CDR3 is made up of 18 amino acids. With 6 bases clipped from V and 0 bases from J, the junction kept 12 bases outside the gene matches.